This T cell receptor beta chain is from a study of identical twins. Germline CDR1 SQVTM, CDR2 ANQGSEA. Trimming removed 4 bases from V and 1 base from J, with 8 bases in between. The CDR3 is made up of 12 amino acids. cDNA carried unique molecular identifiers, and a universal primer site was added by template switching. Using its own MiXCR run on the 5' RACE reads, TCRdb lists one record per CDR3 protein. Here the sample spans around 1.7 million distinct CDR3 sequences, 32% being singletons. The rearrangement joins TRBV29-1 to TRBJ2-7; D uncertain. This TCR was recovered from a newborn girl in good health. Material: cord blood. DNA for the CDR3: TGCAGCGTTGGCAGCCCGTCCTACGAGCAGTACTTC. Translated, it gives CSVGSPSYEQYF.